This T cell receptor (beta chain) was observed in a study of tumor-infiltrating lymphocytes in primary liver carcinoma. The wider study: Patients underwent surgical resection for primary liver carcinoma. The study reported T1-T3 N0M0 tumors spanning 4.2 to 10 cm.

Germline DNA was also extracted, with blood RNA taken from unsorted whole blood. This CDR3 has 14 amino acids. The V end was cut by 3 bases, the J end by 4 bases, with 10 bases between. Germline V lookup: CDR1 GTSNPN, CDR2 SVGIG (reference sequence). Total RNA (approximately 500 ng) served as template for TCR beta cDNA synthesis primed by a constant-region primer. The TCR beta library was amplified through three nested multiplex PCR rounds in a modified ARM-PCR procedure. The study ran its first two PCR rounds for roughly 9 cycles each, using TRBV1-TRBV30 forward primers and a C-beta reverse primer. TCRdb processed the multiplex PCR reads anew with MiXCR; each CDR3 protein has one entry. The table lists fewer than 350,000 distinct CDR3 sequences, less than 70% of them singletons.

The chain carries TRBV30 and TRBJ1-6, with D possibly TRBD1 on 6 matching bases. The receptor was isolated from a man aged 40-50 years with primary liver carcinoma and hepatitis B virus infection. Sequencing input: peripheral blood. The CDR3 nucleotides read TGTGCCTGGAGCCTGGACAGATATAATTCACCCCTCCACTTT. Translating gives CAWSLDRYNSPLHF. Together with reference TRBV30 and TRBJ1-6, the CDR3 gives the full variable domain: SQTIHQWPATLVQPVGSPLSLECTVEGTSNPNLYWYRQAAGRGLQLLFYSVGIGQISSEVPQNLSASRPQDRQFILSSKKLLLSDSGFYLCAWSLDRYNSPLHFGNGTRLTVT.